Listed below are T cell receptor beta chains from one sample, sequenced in a study of T cells in narcolepsy. The protocol was immunoSEQ multiplex PCR, while the TCRdb copy is restricted to in-frame clones and leaves out a portion. Of some 30,000 clones listed, 83% are singletons. Sequencing used memory (CD45RA-) CD4+ T cells from blood. Receptors originate from a human donor in good health. CDR3s include the opening cysteine and the closing phenylalanine or tryptophan. A D gene is named only where the DNA matches it firmly. For some rows the clone size is stated as once, few or many, or as a class when expanded; others skip it.

abundance: few
j_gene: TRBJ1-2
v_gene: TRBV7-2
d_gene: TRBD1
CDR3aa: CASSLRTGDRYGYTF
CDR3nt: TGTGCCAGCAGCTTAAGAACAGGGGATAGGTATGGCTACACCTTC

abundance: .
j_gene: TRBJ1-5
v_gene: TRBV4-3
d_gene: .
CDR3aa: CASSQIWKGNQPQHF
CDR3nt: TGCGCCAGCAGCCAAATATGGAAGGGAAATCAGCCCCAGCATTTT

abundance: .
j_gene: TRBJ2-2
v_gene: TRBV4-1
d_gene: TRBD1
CDR3aa: CASSPDRANTGELFF
CDR3nt: TGCGCCAGCAGCCCGGACAGGGCGAACACCGGGGAGCTGTTTTTT

abundance: .
j_gene: TRBJ1-2
v_gene: TRBV4-3
d_gene: .
CDR3aa: CASSHSWAGRSYGYTF
CDR3nt: TGCGCCAGCAGCCACTCTTGGGCAGGGCGAAGCTATGGCTACACCTTC

abundance: .
j_gene: TRBJ1-1
v_gene: TRBV5-6
d_gene: .
CDR3aa: CASSWGSSEAFF
CDR3nt: TGTGCCAGCAGCTGGGGGTCGAGTGAAGCTTTCTTT

abundance: .
j_gene: TRBJ1-3
v_gene: TRBV16
d_gene: .
CDR3aa: CASSPGGQYSGNTIYF
CDR3nt: TGTGCCAGCAGCCCAGGCGGACAGTACTCTGGAAACACCATATATTTT

abundance: .
j_gene: TRBJ1-3
v_gene: TRBV5-1
d_gene: .
CDR3aa: CASSSNQGTAGNTIYF
CDR3nt: TGCGCCAGCAGCTCTAATCAGGGGACGGCTGGAAACACCATATATTTT

abundance: .
j_gene: TRBJ1-2
v_gene: TRBV15
d_gene: TRBD1
CDR3aa: CATSRGRQGRVGGYTF
CDR3nt: TGTGCCACCAGCAGAGGTCGACAGGGAAGAGTCGGCGGCTACACCTTC

abundance: .
j_gene: TRBJ1-1
v_gene: TRBV7-6
d_gene: .
CDR3aa: CASSADLNTEAFF
CDR3nt: TGTGCCAGCAGCGCGGACCTGAACACTGAAGCTTTCTTT

abundance: .
j_gene: TRBJ2-3
v_gene: TRBV7-2
d_gene: .
CDR3aa: CASSLVWPQDTQYF
CDR3nt: TGTGCCAGCAGCTTAGTGTGGCCACAAGATACGCAGTATTTT

abundance: .
j_gene: TRBJ2-7
v_gene: TRBV27
d_gene: TRBD2
CDR3aa: CASSTNGGARYEQYF
CDR3nt: TGTGCCAGCAGTACAAACGGGGGGGCTCGGTACGAGCAGTACTTC

abundance: once
j_gene: TRBJ2-3
v_gene: TRBV19
d_gene: .
CDR3aa: CASSNRAADTQYF
CDR3nt: TGTGCCAGTAGTAACAGGGCCGCAGATACGCAGTATTTT

abundance: once
j_gene: TRBJ2-3
v_gene: TRBV28
d_gene: .
CDR3aa: CASSFAVGTQYF
CDR3nt: TGTGCCAGCAGTTTCGCTGTAGGTACGCAGTATTTT

abundance: .
j_gene: TRBJ1-2
v_gene: TRBV2
d_gene: .
CDR3aa: CASMGQGSGYTF
CDR3nt: TGTGCCAGCATGGGCCAGGGATCTGGCTACACCTTC

abundance: .
j_gene: TRBJ2-1
v_gene: TRBV23-1
d_gene: .
CDR3aa: CASSHRPDNEQFF
CDR3nt: TGCGCCAGCAGTCACCGGCCCGACAATGAGCAGTTCTTC

abundance: few
j_gene: TRBJ1-6
v_gene: TRBV2
d_gene: .
CDR3aa: CASRGLGNSPLHF
CDR3nt: TGTGCCAGCAGGGGGCTTGGTAATTCACCCCTCCACTTT

abundance: .
j_gene: TRBJ2-1
v_gene: TRBV6-4
d_gene: TRBD2
CDR3aa: CASSGRERGEQFF
CDR3nt: TGTGCCAGCAGTGGCCGTGAGCGGGGTGAGCAGTTCTTC

abundance: .
j_gene: TRBJ1-2
v_gene: TRBV2
d_gene: .
CDR3aa: CASSESIYGYTF
CDR3nt: TGTGCCAGCAGTGAAAGCATCTATGGCTACACCTTC

abundance: few
j_gene: TRBJ2-7
v_gene: TRBV5-1
d_gene: TRBD2
CDR3aa: CASSWGLAGGSYEQYF
CDR3nt: TGCGCCAGCAGCTGGGGACTAGCGGGGGGATCGTACGAGCAGTACTTC

abundance: .
j_gene: TRBJ1-1
v_gene: TRBV7-9
d_gene: .
CDR3aa: CASSLALDGTNTEAFF
CDR3nt: TGTGCCAGCAGCTTAGCGCTAGACGGCACTAACACTGAAGCTTTCTTT

abundance: once
j_gene: TRBJ2-2
v_gene: TRBV4-3
d_gene: .
CDR3aa: CASSHNILTAGKTNTGELFF
CDR3nt: TGCGCCAGCAGCCACAACATATTGACAGCCGGCAAAACGAACACCGGGGAGCTGTTTTTT

abundance: .
j_gene: TRBJ2-1
v_gene: TRBV23-1
d_gene: .
CDR3aa: CASSQSRGAANNEQFF
CDR3nt: TGCGCCAGCAGTCAATCTCGAGGGGCGGCGAACAATGAGCAGTTCTTC

abundance: .
j_gene: TRBJ2-1
v_gene: TRBV15
d_gene: TRBD2
CDR3aa: CATSRGSSGGIYNEQFF
CDR3nt: TGTGCCACCAGCAGAGGATCCAGCGGGGGTATCTACAATGAGCAGTTCTTC

abundance: .
j_gene: TRBJ1-1
v_gene: TRBV29-1
d_gene: .
CDR3aa: CSVTTGNTEAFF
CDR3nt: TGCAGCGTCACTACAGGGAACACAGAAGCTTTCTTT

abundance: .
j_gene: TRBJ2-7
v_gene: TRBV29-1
d_gene: TRBD2
CDR3aa: CSVAGFGGERYEQYF
CDR3nt: TGCAGCGTTGCCGGGTTCGGGGGGGAGAGATACGAGCAGTACTTC

abundance: .
j_gene: TRBJ2-7
v_gene: TRBV11-1
d_gene: .
CDR3aa: CASSLGAQGLATYEQYF
CDR3nt: TGTGCCAGCAGCTTAGGTGCCCAGGGACTGGCAACCTACGAGCAGTACTTC

abundance: .
j_gene: TRBJ2-4
v_gene: TRBV5-1
d_gene: TRBD2
CDR3aa: CASSVLAGPGKNIQYF
CDR3nt: TGCGCCAGCAGCGTACTAGCGGGGCCTGGCAAAAACATTCAGTACTTC

abundance: .
j_gene: TRBJ2-3
v_gene: TRBV18
d_gene: .
CDR3aa: CASSPPGGRADTQYF
CDR3nt: TGTGCCAGCTCACCACCGGGGGGGCGCGCAGATACGCAGTATTTT

abundance: .
j_gene: TRBJ2-3
v_gene: TRBV15
d_gene: .
CDR3aa: CATSPRLESTDTQYF
CDR3nt: TGTGCCACCAGCCCGCGACTAGAGAGCACAGATACGCAGTATTTT

abundance: .
j_gene: TRBJ1-5
v_gene: TRBV5-6
d_gene: TRBD1
CDR3aa: CASSSSEGASSSTPHTQHF
CDR3nt: TGTGCCAGCAGCTCCTCTGAGGGGGCGTCTTCCTCGACTCCCCATACCCAGCATTTT

abundance: .
j_gene: TRBJ1-3
v_gene: TRBV29-1
d_gene: .
CDR3aa: CSATGQGNTIYF
CDR3nt: TGCAGCGCTACCGGACAGGGAAACACCATATATTTT

abundance: .
j_gene: TRBJ2-5
v_gene: TRBV5-6
d_gene: .
CDR3aa: CASSYLRFQETQYF
CDR3nt: TGTGCCAGCAGTTACCTGCGTTTCCAAGAGACCCAGTACTTC

abundance: few
j_gene: TRBJ1-5
v_gene: TRBV18
d_gene: TRBD1
CDR3aa: CASSPGQGGQPQHF
CDR3nt: TGTGCCAGCTCACCCGGACAGGGGGGGCAGCCCCAGCATTTT

abundance: .
j_gene: TRBJ1-5
v_gene: TRBV28
d_gene: TRBD1
CDR3aa: CASSSGQVSNQPQHF
CDR3nt: TGTGCCAGCAGTTCCGGACAGGTTAGCAATCAGCCCCAGCATTTT

abundance: .
j_gene: TRBJ1-3
v_gene: TRBV10-3
d_gene: .
CDR3aa: CAISESQAYSGNTIYF
CDR3nt: TGTGCCATCAGTGAGTCACAGGCGTACTCTGGAAACACCATATATTTT

abundance: .
j_gene: TRBJ2-3
v_gene: TRBV11-2
d_gene: TRBD1
CDR3aa: CASSLGDRVTDTQYF
CDR3nt: TGTGCCAGCAGCCTCGGGGACAGGGTAACAGATACGCAGTATTTT

abundance: .
j_gene: TRBJ1-2
v_gene: TRBV2
d_gene: TRBD1
CDR3aa: CASADRGRYGYTF
CDR3nt: TGTGCCAGCGCTGACAGGGGACGCTATGGCTACACCTTC

abundance: .
j_gene: TRBJ2-3
v_gene: TRBV6-1
d_gene: .
CDR3aa: CASKPRGPSTDTQYF
CDR3nt: TGTGCCAGCAAGCCTCGGGGGCCTAGCACAGATACGCAGTATTTT

abundance: .
j_gene: TRBJ2-2
v_gene: TRBV5-5
d_gene: TRBD1
CDR3aa: CASSSPGQLISTGELFF
CDR3nt: TGTGCCAGCAGCTCCCCGGGACAGCTTATTTCTACCGGGGAGCTGTTTTTT

abundance: .
j_gene: TRBJ1-2
v_gene: TRBV28
d_gene: .
CDR3aa: CASSSTRVPTF
CDR3nt: TGTGCCAGCAGTTCGACCAGGGTACCCACCTTC

abundance: .
j_gene: TRBJ1-4
v_gene: TRBV28
d_gene: .
CDR3aa: CASSPNDRNEKLFF
CDR3nt: TGTGCCAGCAGTCCAAACGACCGTAATGAAAAACTGTTTTTT

abundance: .
j_gene: TRBJ1-3
v_gene: TRBV6-5
d_gene: .
CDR3aa: CASSPGGNTIYF
CDR3nt: TGTGCCAGCAGTCCCGGTGGAAACACCATATATTTT

abundance: once
j_gene: TRBJ2-1
v_gene: TRBV9
d_gene: .
CDR3aa: CASSVEDGRRTGSYNEQFF
CDR3nt: TGTGCCAGCAGCGTAGAGGATGGGAGGAGGACCGGCTCCTACAATGAGCAGTTCTTC

abundance: .
j_gene: TRBJ2-5
v_gene: TRBV2
d_gene: .
CDR3aa: CASTQMGGQEETQYF
CDR3nt: TGTGCCAGCACGCAAATGGGGGGGCAGGAAGAGACCCAGTACTTC

abundance: .
j_gene: TRBJ2-3
v_gene: TRBV2
d_gene: TRBD2
CDR3aa: CASSDLGGFGTDTQYF
CDR3nt: TGTGCCAGCAGTGACCTCGGGGGGTTCGGCACAGATACGCAGTATTTT